Listed here is a single TCR beta chain. This sample is drawn from a study of shared clonotypes between healthy human individuals. Trimming cost V 10 bases and J 0 bases, with 16 bases left between them. This CDR3 region has 14 residues. Germline CDR1 reads MNHNS; CDR2 reads SASEGT. CD45RO-negative cells were positively selected for CCR7, leaving out terminally differentiated effector memory CD45RA+ cells. Measured with immunoSEQ multiplex PCR; TCRdb has only the in-frame clones, and not every one. The sample carries 2 million or so clones, just under 95% recorded once. This chain uses TRBV6-1 with TRBJ2-7; D might be TRBD1 (6 bases). Sample: naive CD8+ T cells sorted from blood. The clonotype comes from a man younger than 30 in good health. CDR3 coding DNA: TGTGCCACCGCCGTTTGGGACACCTCCTACGAGCAGTACTTC. Encoded protein: CATAVWDTSYEQYF.